This TCR beta chain was captured by sequencing in a study of T cell responses to AZD1222 COVID-19 vaccine. Study findings and constraints: Vaccine-associated CD4 TCRs ranged over spike, dominating at 160-218 and 743-854. Only six people who got AZD1222 tested seropositive at baseline.

Of note for this clone: Its antigen is unknown.

TCRdb keeps only in-frame clones here, not all; method: immunoSEQ multiplex PCR. The sample carries 150,000 to 170,000 clones, about 85% recorded once. CDR1 MNHEY and CDR2 SMNVEV come from the germline V gene (reference sequence). J was trimmed by 12 bases and V by 6 bases; bases with no gene match: 8. This CDR3 contains 13 residues. This TCR came from an adult in good health. This chain joins TRBV27 and TRBJ1-6; TRBD1 matches 7 bases. The sample here was peripheral blood, taken on day 0 of AZD1222 vaccination. CDR3 in DNA: TGTGCCAGCAGCCGAGGACAGGCCATACCCCTCCACTTT. Translated, it gives CASSRGQAIPLHF.